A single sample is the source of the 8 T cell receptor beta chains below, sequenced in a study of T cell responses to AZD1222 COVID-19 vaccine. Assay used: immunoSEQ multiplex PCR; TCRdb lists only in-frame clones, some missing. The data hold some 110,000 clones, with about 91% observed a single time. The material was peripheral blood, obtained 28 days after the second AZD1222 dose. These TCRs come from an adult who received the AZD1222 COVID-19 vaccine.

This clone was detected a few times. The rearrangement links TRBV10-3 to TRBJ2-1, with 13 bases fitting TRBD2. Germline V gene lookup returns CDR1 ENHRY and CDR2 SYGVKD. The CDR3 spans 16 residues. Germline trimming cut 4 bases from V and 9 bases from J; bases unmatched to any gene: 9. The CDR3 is CAISGTLAGGTSEQFF. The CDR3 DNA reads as TGTGCCATCAGTGGGACACTAGCGGGAGGGACAAGTGAGCAGTTCTTC.

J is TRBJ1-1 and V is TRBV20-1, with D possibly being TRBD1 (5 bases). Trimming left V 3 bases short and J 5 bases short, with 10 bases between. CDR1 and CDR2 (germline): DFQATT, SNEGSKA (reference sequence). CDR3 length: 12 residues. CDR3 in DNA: TGCAGTGCTAGTCAGGGAGCAACTGAAGCTTTCTTT. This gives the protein CSASQGATEAFF.

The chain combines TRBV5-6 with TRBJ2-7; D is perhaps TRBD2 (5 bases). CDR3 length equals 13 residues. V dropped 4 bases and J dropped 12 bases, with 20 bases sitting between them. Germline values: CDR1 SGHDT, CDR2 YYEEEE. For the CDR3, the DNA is TGTGCCAGCAGCCTCTCGGCGGACCTCCGGGGGTACTTC. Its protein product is CASSLSADLRGYF.

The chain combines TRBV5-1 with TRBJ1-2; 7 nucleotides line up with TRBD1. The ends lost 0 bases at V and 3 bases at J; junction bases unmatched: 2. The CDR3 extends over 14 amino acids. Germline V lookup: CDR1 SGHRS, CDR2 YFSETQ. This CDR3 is CASSLGTGDYGYTF. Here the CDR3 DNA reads TGCGCCAGCAGCTTGGGGACAGGCGACTATGGCTACACCTTC.

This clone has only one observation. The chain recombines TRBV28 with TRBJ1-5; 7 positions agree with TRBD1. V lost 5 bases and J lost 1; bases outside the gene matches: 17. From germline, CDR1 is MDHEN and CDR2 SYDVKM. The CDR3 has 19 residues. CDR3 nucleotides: TGTGCCAGCAGTGGGCCTAAGGAGAGACAGGGATTGAGCAATCAGCCCCAGCATTTT. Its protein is CASSGPKERQGLSNQPQHF. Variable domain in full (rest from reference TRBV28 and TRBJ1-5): DVKVTQSSRYLVKRTGEKVFLECVQDMDHENMFWYRQDPGLGLRLIYFSYDVKMKEKGDIPEGYSVSREKKERFSLILESASTNQTSMYLCASSGPKERQGLSNQPQHFGDGTRLSIL.

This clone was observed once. CDR3 in DNA: TGTGCCAGCCTTGACCGGGCGTCGGTGAACACTGAAGCTTTCTTT. Translating it yields CASLDRASVNTEAFF. The J gene is TRBJ1-1, the V gene TRBV2, with D unresolved. CDR1 is SNHLY and CDR2 is FYNNEI in the germline V gene. The CDR3 sequence is 15 residues long. V was trimmed by 8 bases and J by 0 bases, leaving 16 bases between them. Looking up the rest from reference TRBV2 and TRBJ1-1 gives the full variable domain: EPEVTQTPSHQVTQMGQEVILRCVPISNHLYFYWYRQILGQKVEFLVSFYNNEISEKSEIFDDQFSVERPDGSNFTLKIRSTKLEDSAMYFCASLDRASVNTEAFFGQGTRLTVV.

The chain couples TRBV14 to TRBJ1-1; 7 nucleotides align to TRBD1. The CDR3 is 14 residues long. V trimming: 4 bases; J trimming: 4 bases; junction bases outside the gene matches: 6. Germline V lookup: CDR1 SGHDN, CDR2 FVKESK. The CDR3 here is CASSPQRGLTEAFF. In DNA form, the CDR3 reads TGTGCCAGCAGCCCGCAAAGGGGGCTCACTGAAGCTTTCTTT.

This CDR3 is CATSPREDYGYTF. The DNA of the CDR3 is TGTGCCACATCCCCCCGTGAAGACTATGGCTACACCTTC. This chain links TRBV10-3 with TRBJ1-2; D ambiguous. This CDR3 has 13 residues. V shed 10 bases and J shed 3 bases, with 15 bases lying between them. Germline V lookup: CDR1 ENHRY, CDR2 SYGVKD.